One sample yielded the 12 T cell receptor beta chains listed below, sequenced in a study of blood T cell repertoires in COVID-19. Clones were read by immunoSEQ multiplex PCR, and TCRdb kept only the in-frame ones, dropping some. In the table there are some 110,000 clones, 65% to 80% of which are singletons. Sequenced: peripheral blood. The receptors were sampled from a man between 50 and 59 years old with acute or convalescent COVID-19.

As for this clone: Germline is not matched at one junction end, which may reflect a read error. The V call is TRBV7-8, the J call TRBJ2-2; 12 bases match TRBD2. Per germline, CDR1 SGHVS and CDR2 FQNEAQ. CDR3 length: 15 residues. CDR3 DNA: TGTGCCAGCAGCCTAGCGGGAGGGCCAGCCGGGGAGCTGTTTTTT. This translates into CASSLAGGPAGELFF.

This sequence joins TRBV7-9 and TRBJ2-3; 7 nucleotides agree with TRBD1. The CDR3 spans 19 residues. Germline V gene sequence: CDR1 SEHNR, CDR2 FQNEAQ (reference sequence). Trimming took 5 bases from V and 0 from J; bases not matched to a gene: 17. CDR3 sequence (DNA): TGTGCCAGCAGCCCAATAGTCCCTAAACCGGGACAGAGCACAGATACGCAGTATTTT. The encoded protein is CASSPIVPKPGQSTDTQYF.

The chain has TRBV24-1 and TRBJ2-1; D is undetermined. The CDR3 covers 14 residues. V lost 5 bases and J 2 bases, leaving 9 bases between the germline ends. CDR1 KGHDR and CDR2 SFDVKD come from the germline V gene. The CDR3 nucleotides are TGTGCCACCAGTGGAGCGCCAACCTACAATGAGCAGTTCTTC. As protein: CATSGAPTYNEQFF.

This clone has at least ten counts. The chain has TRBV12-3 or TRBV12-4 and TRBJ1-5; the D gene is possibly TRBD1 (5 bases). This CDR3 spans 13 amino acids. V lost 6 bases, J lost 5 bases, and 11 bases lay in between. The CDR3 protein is CASSGGRDQPQHF. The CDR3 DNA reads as TGTGCCAGCAGCGGGGGTCGGGATCAGCCCCAGCATTTT.

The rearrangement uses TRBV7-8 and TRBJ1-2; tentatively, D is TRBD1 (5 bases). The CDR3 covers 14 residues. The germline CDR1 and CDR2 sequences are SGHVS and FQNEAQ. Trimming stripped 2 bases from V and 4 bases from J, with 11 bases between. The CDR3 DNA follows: TGTGCCAGCAGCTTACAGGGAGGGGTCTATGGCTACACCTTC. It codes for CASSLQGGVYGYTF.

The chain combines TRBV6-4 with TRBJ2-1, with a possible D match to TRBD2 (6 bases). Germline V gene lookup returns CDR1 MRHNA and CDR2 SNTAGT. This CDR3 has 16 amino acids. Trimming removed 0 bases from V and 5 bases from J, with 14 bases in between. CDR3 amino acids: CASSDSTLAPHNEQFF. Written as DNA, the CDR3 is TGTGCCAGCAGTGACTCGACCCTAGCGCCCCACAATGAGCAGTTCTTC.

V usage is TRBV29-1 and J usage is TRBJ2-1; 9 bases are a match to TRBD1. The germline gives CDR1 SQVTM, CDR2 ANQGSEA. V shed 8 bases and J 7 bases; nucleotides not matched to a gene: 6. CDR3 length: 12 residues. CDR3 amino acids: CSLSGQGNEQFF. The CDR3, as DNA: TGCAGCCTATCCGGACAGGGGAATGAGCAGTTCTTC.

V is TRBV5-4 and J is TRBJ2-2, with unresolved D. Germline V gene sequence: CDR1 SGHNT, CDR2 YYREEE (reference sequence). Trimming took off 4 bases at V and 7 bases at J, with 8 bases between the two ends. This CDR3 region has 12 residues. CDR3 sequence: CASSPIDGELFF. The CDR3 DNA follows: TGTGCCAGCAGCCCGATAGACGGGGAGCTGTTTTTT. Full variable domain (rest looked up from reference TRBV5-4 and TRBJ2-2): ETGVTQSPTHLIKTRGQQVTLRCSSQSGHNTVSWYQQALGQGPQFIFQYYREEENGRGNFPPRFSGLQFPNYSSELNVNALELDDSALYLCASSPIDGELFFGEGSRLTVL.

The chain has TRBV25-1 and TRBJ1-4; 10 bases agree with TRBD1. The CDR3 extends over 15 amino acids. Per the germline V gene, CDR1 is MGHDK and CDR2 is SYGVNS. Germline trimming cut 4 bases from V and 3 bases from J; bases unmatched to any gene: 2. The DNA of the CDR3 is TGTGCCAGCAGTGGTGACAGGGGGCCTAATGAAAAACTGTTTTTT. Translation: CASSGDRGPNEKLFF.

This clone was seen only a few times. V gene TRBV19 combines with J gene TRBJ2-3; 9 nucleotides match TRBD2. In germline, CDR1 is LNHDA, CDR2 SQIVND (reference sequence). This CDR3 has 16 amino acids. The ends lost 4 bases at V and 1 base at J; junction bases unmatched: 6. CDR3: CASSTRASGGTDTQYF. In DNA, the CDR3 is TGTGCCAGTAGTACACGGGCTAGCGGGGGCACAGATACGCAGTATTTT. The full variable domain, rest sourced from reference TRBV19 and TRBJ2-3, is DGGITQSPKYLFRKEGQNVTLSCEQNLNHDAMYWYRQDPGQGLRLIYYSQIVNDFQKGDIAEGYSVSREKKESFPLTVTSAQKNPTAFYLCASSTRASGGTDTQYFGPGTRLTVL.

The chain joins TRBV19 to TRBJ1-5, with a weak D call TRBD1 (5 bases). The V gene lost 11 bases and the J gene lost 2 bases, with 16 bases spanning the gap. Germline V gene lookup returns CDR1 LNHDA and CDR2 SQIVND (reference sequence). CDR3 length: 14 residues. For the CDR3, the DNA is TGTGCCTCAAGGGGAAATAGGGGCAATCAGCCCCAGCATTTT. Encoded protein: CASRGNRGNQPQHF. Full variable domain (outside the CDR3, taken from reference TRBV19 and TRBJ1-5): DGGITQSPKYLFRKEGQNVTLSCEQNLNHDAMYWYRQDPGQGLRLIYYSQIVNDFQKGDIAEGYSVSREKKESFPLTVTSAQKNPTAFYLCASRGNRGNQPQHFGDGTRLSIL.

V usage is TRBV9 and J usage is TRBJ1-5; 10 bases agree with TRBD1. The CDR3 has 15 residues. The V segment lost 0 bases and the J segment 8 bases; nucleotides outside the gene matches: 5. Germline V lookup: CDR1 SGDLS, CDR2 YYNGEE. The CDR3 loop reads CASSVGQGAKEPQHF. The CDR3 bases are TGTGCCAGCAGCGTAGGACAGGGGGCTAAAGAGCCCCAGCATTTT.